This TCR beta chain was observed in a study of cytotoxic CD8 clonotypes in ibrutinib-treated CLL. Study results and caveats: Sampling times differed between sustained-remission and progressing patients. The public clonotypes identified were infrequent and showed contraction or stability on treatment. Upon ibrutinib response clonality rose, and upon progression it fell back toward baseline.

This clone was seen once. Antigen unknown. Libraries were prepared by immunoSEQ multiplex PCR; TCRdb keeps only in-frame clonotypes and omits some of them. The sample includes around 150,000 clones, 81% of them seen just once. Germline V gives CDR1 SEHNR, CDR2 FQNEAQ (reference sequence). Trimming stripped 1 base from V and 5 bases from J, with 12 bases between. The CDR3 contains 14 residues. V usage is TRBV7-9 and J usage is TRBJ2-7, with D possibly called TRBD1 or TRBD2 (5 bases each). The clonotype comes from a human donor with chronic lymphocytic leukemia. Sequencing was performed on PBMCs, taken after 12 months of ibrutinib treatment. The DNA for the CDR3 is TGTGCCAGCAGCTTAGAGACGTGGGGGAACGAGCAGTACTTC. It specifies CASSLETWGNEQYF.